One sample yielded the 20 T cell receptor beta chains listed below, sequenced in a study of T cell changes during pregnancy in multiple sclerosis. TCRdb's table, derived via immunoSEQ multiplex PCR, lists solely in-frame clones and lacks some. Among roughly 71,000 clones, around nine tenths were seen once, and the ten largest hold roughly 1.7%. Sequenced here: peripheral blood, sampled in the first trimester of pregnancy. The receptors here all came from a female donor in good health, enrolled as a control in a pregnancy study.

This chain joins TRBV27 and TRBJ2-3; TRBD2 agrees at 8 bases. Germline V gene sequence: CDR1 MNHEY, CDR2 SMNVEV (reference sequence). This CDR3 spans 18 amino acids. With V trimmed by 3 bases and J by 0 bases, 11 bases remained unmatched. DNA of the CDR3: TGTGCCAGCAGTTTTTCCCGGGGGGGGAGGAGTAGCACAGATACGCAGTATTTT. This sequence encodes CASSFSRGGRSSTDTQYF.

J is TRBJ1-3 and V is TRBV19; no definite D call. Germline CDR1 is LNHDA and CDR2 is SQIVND (reference sequence). The CDR3 contains 14 residues. V was cut by 8 bases and J by 5 bases, with 16 bases left in between. CDR3 residues: CASRTNRKRNTIYF. The DNA for the CDR3 is TGTGCCAGTCGTACAAACAGAAAGAGAAACACCATATATTTT.

In this sample, this clone turned up a few times. The chain couples TRBV4-2 to TRBJ1-3; no definite D call. This CDR3 has 15 residues. The germline V gene encodes CDR1 LGHNA and CDR2 YNFKEQ. V gave up 1 base and J gave up 5 bases, with 12 bases separating them. CDR3 loop: CASSQGMLTRNTIYF. The CDR3 coding sequence is TGTGCCAGCAGCCAAGGAATGCTAACCCGAAACACCATATATTTT.

CDR3 residues: CAWTPGQNTDTQYF. CDR3 DNA sequence: TGTGCCTGGACACCGGGACAGAACACAGATACGCAGTATTTT. This chain links TRBV30 with TRBJ2-3, with TRBD1 identical over 7 bases. The CDR3 runs to 14 residues. With 4 bases clipped from V and 2 bases from J, the junction kept 6 bases outside the gene matches. The germline gives CDR1 GTSNPN, CDR2 SVGIG (reference sequence).

V is TRBV5-1 and J is TRBJ2-1; D gene ambiguous. Germline assignment: CDR1 SGHRS and CDR2 YFSETQ. This CDR3 comprises 14 residues. V gave up 0 bases and J gave up 5 bases, with 9 bases separating them. Here the CDR3 DNA reads TGCGCCAGCAGCTTGGTTCGGAGAAACAATGAGCAGTTCTTC. This encodes CASSLVRRNNEQFF. The entire variable domain, with the rest obtained from reference TRBV5-1 and TRBJ2-1, is as follows: KAGVTQTPRYLIKTRGQQVTLSCSPISGHRSVSWYQQTPGQGLQFLFEYFSETQRNKGNFPGRFSGRQFSNSRSEMNVSTLELGDSALYLCASSLVRRNNEQFFGPGTRLTVL.

V and J are TRBV11-3 and TRBJ2-7, with 9 bases matching TRBD2. Germline V lookup: CDR1 SGHNT, CDR2 YENEEA. CDR3 length: 17 residues. V lost 5 bases and J lost 0; bases outside the gene matches: 11. CDR3 sequence: CASSPQLAGPTSYEQYF. The CDR3 nucleotides are TGTGCCAGCAGCCCACAACTAGCGGGCCCAACCTCCTACGAGCAGTACTTC.

V gene TRBV5-4 combines with J gene TRBJ2-5, with TRBD1 as a possible D gene (6 bases). This CDR3 has 15 residues. The germline gives CDR1 SGHNT, CDR2 YYREEE (reference sequence). Trimming shortened V by 4 bases and J by 2 bases, and 15 bases separated the two germline ends. CDR3 DNA sequence: TGTGCCAGCAGCAAACTGGGACAAAAACAAGAGACCCAGTACTTC. Protein sequence: CASSKLGQKQETQYF.

The chain uses TRBV2 and TRBJ2-1; possibly TRBD1 for D (6 bases). The V gene lost 7 bases and the J gene lost 2 bases, with 15 bases spanning the gap. Germline V lookup: CDR1 SNHLY, CDR2 FYNNEI. CDR3 length: 15 amino acids. The CDR3 reads CASTFLGAAYNEQFF. The CDR3 DNA is TGTGCCAGCACCTTCTTGGGGGCGGCCTACAATGAGCAGTTCTTC.

Written as DNA, the CDR3 is TGTGCCAGCAGCTTCAGGGGCGCCAAAAACATTCAGTACTTC. Translated: CASSFRGAKNIQYF. V usage is TRBV5-4 and J usage is TRBJ2-4; maybe TRBD1 (6 bases). The CDR3 totals 14 residues. Germline values: CDR1 SGHNT, CDR2 YYREEE (reference sequence). Trimming cost V 2 bases and J 1 base, with 7 bases left between them.

This clone was detected only once. At one of its ends the junction is not consistent with the germline gene, which may arise from a read error. The chain joins TRBV7-7 to TRBJ2-1; 7 nucleotides align to TRBD2. Germline CDR1 is SSHAT and CDR2 is FNYEAQ (reference sequence). This CDR3 comprises 16 residues. CDR3 protein: CASSFPTSRQRNEQFF. CDR3 coding DNA: TGTGCTAGCAGCTTTCCGACTAGCCGCCAACGGAATGAGCAGTTCTTC.

The CDR3 bases are TGTGCCAGCAGTGAAAGCGGGTGGGCCCGAAGTGACTATGGCTACACCTTC. Protein product: CASSESGWARSDYGYTF. V usage is TRBV2 and J usage is TRBJ1-2; D is unresolved. The V and J ends lost 2 bases and 3 bases respectively, with 19 bases between them. The CDR3 has 17 residues. Germline values: CDR1 SNHLY, CDR2 FYNNEI.

The J gene is TRBJ2-4, the V gene TRBV5-1; 7 nucleotides agree with TRBD1. Germline V gives CDR1 SGHRS, CDR2 YFSETQ. J was trimmed by 5 bases and V by 3 bases; bases with no gene match: 5. CDR3 length: 14 residues. DNA of the CDR3: TGCGCCAGCAGCTCCCCAGGGGGTCAAAACATTCAGTACTTC. Protein sequence: CASSSPGGQNIQYF.

The CDR3 DNA is TGCGCCAGCACCTCTGGGGGAGGCTACAATGAGCAGTTCTTC. Translated, it gives CASTSGGGYNEQFF. The V call is TRBV5-1, the J call TRBJ2-1, with a weak D call TRBD2 (6 bases). The CDR3 extends over 14 amino acids. Germline assignment: CDR1 SGHRS and CDR2 YFSETQ. V was trimmed by 6 bases and J by 3 bases, leaving 13 bases between them.

This rearrangement joins TRBV5-1 to TRBJ2-7; tentatively, D is TRBD1 (5 bases). CDR3 length equals 15 residues. The germline CDR1 and CDR2 sequences are SGHRS and YFSETQ. V was trimmed by 0 bases and J by 2 bases, leaving 12 bases between them. The CDR3 DNA is TGCGCCAGCAGCTTGGCCGCAGGGCAGGCCTACGAGCAGTACTTC. Its protein is CASSLAAGQAYEQYF.

The rearrangement joins TRBV19 to TRBJ2-1, with TRBD2 identical over 8 bases. CDR1 is LNHDA, CDR2 SQIVND, per germline (reference sequence). CDR3 size: 16 residues. V lost 4 bases and J lost 9; bases outside the gene matches: 14. CDR3 bases: TGTGCCAGTAGTAGGGTAGGGGCGACTAGCGTTGGTGAGCAGTTCTTC. This translates into CASSRVGATSVGEQFF.

J is TRBJ2-5 and V is TRBV5-1, with TRBD1 as a possible D gene (6 bases). The CDR3 covers 14 residues. Germline lookup yields CDR1 SGHRS and CDR2 YFSETQ. Trimming took off 3 bases at V and 0 bases at J, with 9 bases between the two ends. The CDR3 region is CASSSRDNQETQYF. DNA of the CDR3: TGCGCCAGCAGCTCCCGGGACAACCAAGAGACCCAGTACTTC.

In its sample, this clone was seen a few times. This chain joins TRBV2 and TRBJ2-7; 10 positions match TRBD1. Trimming took 2 bases from V and 5 from J; bases not matched to a gene: 3. The CDR3 runs to 14 residues. Germline V gene data show CDR1 as SNHLY and CDR2 as FYNNEI. The CDR3 DNA is TGTGCCAGCAGTGAACGACAGGGGGCCCACGAGCAGTACTTC. This encodes CASSERQGAHEQYF. Full variable domain (missing parts from reference TRBV2 and TRBJ2-7): EPEVTQTPSHQVTQMGQEVILRCVPISNHLYFYWYRQILGQKVEFLVSFYNNEISEKSEIFDDQFSVERPDGSNFTLKIRSTKLEDSAMYFCASSERQGAHEQYFGPGTRLTVT.

Concerning this clone: The same CDR3 can be traced to other DNA sequences in this sample. The chain recombines TRBV9 with TRBJ1-1, with D perhaps matching TRBD1 (6 bases). The CDR3 is 13 amino acids. In germline, CDR1 is SGDLS, CDR2 YYNGEE. Trimming stripped 0 bases from V and 8 bases from J, with 11 bases between. CDR3 residues: CASSVGGQTEAFF. CDR3 nucleotide sequence: TGTGCCAGCAGCGTAGGAGGACAGACCGAAGCTTTCTTT.

V gene TRBV28 combines with J gene TRBJ1-1, with 7 bases aligning to TRBD1. V shed 4 bases and J 3 bases; nucleotides not matched to a gene: 5. In germline, CDR1 is MDHEN, CDR2 SYDVKM. This CDR3 is 14 amino acids long. The CDR3 nucleotides read TGTGCCAGCAGTTCAAGTGACAGGGACACTGAAGCTTTCTTT. It encodes CASSSSDRDTEAFF.

The chain joins TRBV18 to TRBJ1-1, with TRBD1 as a possible D gene (5 bases). The CDR3 length is 13 residues. CDR1 is KGHSH and CDR2 is LQKENI in the germline V gene. Trimming left V 3 bases short and J 1 base short, with 6 bases between. The CDR3 region has the DNA TGTGCCAGCTCACCCGGGGGGAACACTGAAGCTTTCTTT. It encodes CASSPGGNTEAFF.